This entry lists 8 T cell receptor beta chains sequenced from one sample in a study of cytotoxic CD8 clonotypes in ibrutinib-treated CLL. Profiled with immunoSEQ multiplex PCR; TCRdb holds only in-frame clones, not every one. The data show approximately 84,000 clones, around 79% seen once. The source material was PBMCs, sampled after 12 months of ibrutinib treatment. Receptors originate from a human donor with chronic lymphocytic leukemia.

The rearrangement uses TRBV5-1 and TRBJ2-3; 7 bases line up with TRBD2. This CDR3 region has 15 residues. The germline CDR1 and CDR2 sequences are SGHRS and YFSETQ. The V segment lost 1 base and the J segment 6 bases; nucleotides outside the gene matches: 8. The DNA for the CDR3 is TGCGCCAGCAGCTTGTCGGGGGGAATAGGGGATACGCAGTATTTT. Its translation is CASSLSGGIGDTQYF.

The DNA of the CDR3 is TGTGCCAGCAGTTTGTCGGGGGATACTGAAGCTTTCTTT. Amino acids: CASSLSGDTEAFF. The V gene is TRBV27, the J gene TRBJ1-1, with D possibly matching TRBD1 (5 bases). This CDR3 comprises 13 residues. Germline loops: CDR1 MNHEY, CDR2 SMNVEV (reference sequence). V was shortened by 3 bases and J by 5 bases, with 10 bases between the two germline ends.

This chain connects TRBV7-7 to TRBJ2-1; 13 bases fit TRBD2. Germline V gives CDR1 SSHAT, CDR2 FNYEAQ (reference sequence). This CDR3 comprises 15 residues. Unmatched junction bases numbered 8, after V lost 5 bases and J lost 10 bases. The CDR3 nucleotides read TGTGCCAGCAGCCCCGGACTAGCGGGAGCAGGGGAGCAGTTCTTC. It specifies CASSPGLAGAGEQFF. Full variable domain (outside the CDR3, taken from reference TRBV7-7 and TRBJ2-1): GAGVSQSPRYKVTKRGQDVTLRCDPISSHATLYWYQQALGQGPEFLTYFNYEAQPDKSGLPSDRFSAERPEGSISTLTIQRTEQRDSAMYRCASSPGLAGAGEQFFGPGTRLTVL.

The chain uses TRBV14 and TRBJ2-1, with no clear D. The CDR3 is 14 amino acids. Germline CDR1 and CDR2: SGHDN and FVKESK. The V end was cut by 0 bases, the J end by 8 bases, with 11 bases between. The CDR3 DNA follows: TGTGCCAGCAGCCAAGATGGACCTTGGGATGAGCAGTTCTTC. It is translated as CASSQDGPWDEQFF.

The genes are TRBV5-4 and TRBJ2-5, with 7 bases lining up with TRBD1. V trimming: 1 base; J trimming: 4 bases; junction bases outside the gene matches: 4. The CDR3 sequence is 14 residues long. From germline, CDR1 is SGHNT and CDR2 YYREEE (reference sequence). The CDR3 spells CASSLYRGTETQYF. The CDR3 DNA follows: TGTGCCAGCAGCTTGTACAGGGGAACAGAGACCCAGTACTTC.

The chain carries TRBV7-2 and TRBJ2-1; D might be TRBD2 (6 bases). Per the germline V gene, CDR1 is SGHTA and CDR2 is FQGNSA. V lost 7 bases to trimming and J lost 9 bases, with 25 bases between them. The CDR3 consists of 16 residues. The CDR3 spells CASTPRGTYWWGEQFF. The DNA for the CDR3 is TGTGCCAGCACCCCCCGGGGGACCTACTGGTGGGGTGAGCAGTTCTTC. Full variable domain (missing parts from reference TRBV7-2 and TRBJ2-1): GAGVSQSPSNKVTEKGKDVELRCDPISGHTALYWYRQSLGQGLEFLIYFQGNSAPDKSGLPSDRFSAERTGGSVSTLTIQRTQQEDSAVYLCASTPRGTYWWGEQFFGPGTRLTVL.

This clone was seen only a few times. The chain is built from TRBV18 and TRBJ2-7, with no clear D. Trimming shortened V by 4 bases and J by 4 bases, and 5 bases separated the two germline ends. There are 11 residues in the CDR3. CDR1 is KGHSH and CDR2 is LQKENI in the germline V gene. Written as DNA, the CDR3 is TGTGCCAGCTCACTCGGGTACGAGCAGTACTTC. This sequence encodes CASSLGYEQYF.

The chain has TRBV6-5 and TRBJ2-1; D ambiguous. Looked up from germline, CDR1 is MNHEY and CDR2 is SVGAGI. The CDR3 contains 15 residues. Trimming removed 7 bases at V and 0 bases at J, with 13 bases between. For the CDR3, the DNA is TGTGCCAGCACCAAATCCCATAGCTCCTACAATGAGCAGTTCTTC. Amino acid sequence: CASTKSHSSYNEQFF.